One sample yielded the 8 T cell receptor beta chains listed below, sequenced in a study of cytomegalovirus exposure and HLA in healthy donors. This table comes from immunoSEQ multiplex PCR, and its TCRdb copy is limited to in-frame clones, with some not included. This sample yields 150,000 to 200,000 clones, of which roughly 85% are seen a single time; 15% to 20% belongs to the top ten. Sequencing was performed on PBMCs. The source is a man between 18 and 29 years old in good health and CMV-seropositive.

About this clone itself: Other DNA variants within this sample encode the same CDR3. The J gene is TRBJ2-7, the V gene TRBV4-1; D gene uncertain. The CDR3 is 12 amino acids. V lost 0 bases and J lost 4, with 4 bases in between. Germline V lookup: CDR1 MGHRA, CDR2 YSYEKL. CDR3 in amino acids: CASSQDRYEQYF. The CDR3 nucleotides read TGCGCCAGCAGCCAAGACAGGTACGAGCAGTACTTC.

This chain connects TRBV7-9 to TRBJ2-2, with TRBD1 as a possible D gene (5 bases). V was cut by 3 bases and J by 1 base, with 9 bases left in between. Looked up from germline, CDR1 is SEHNR and CDR2 is FQNEAQ (reference sequence). The CDR3 loop spans 15 amino acids. The CDR3 protein is CASSFFQGNTGELFF. CDR3 nucleotides: TGTGCCAGCAGCTTTTTCCAGGGGAACACCGGGGAGCTGTTTTTT. Combining the CDR3 with reference TRBV7-9 and TRBJ2-2 gives the whole variable domain DTGVSQNPRHKITKRGQNVTFRCDPISEHNRLYWYRQTLGQGPEFLTYFQNEAQLEKSRLLSDRFSAERPKGSFSTLEIQRTEQGDSAMYLCASSFFQGNTGELFFGEGSRLTVL.

This sequence joins TRBV25-1 and TRBJ2-7; TRBD2 is a possible D gene (5 bases). Germline CDR1 is MGHDK and CDR2 is SYGVNS. The CDR3 spans 15 residues. Trimming cost V 3 bases and J 4 bases, with 16 bases left between them. The chain's CDR3 is CASSDSRTGSYEQYF. For the CDR3, the DNA is TGTGCCAGCAGTGATTCCCGGACTGGATCTTACGAGCAGTACTTC.

CDR3 in DNA: TGTGCCAGCAGTTCCCAGATGGGGGACAGGGTAATGGGGCAAGCAGAGACCCAGTACTTC. This sequence encodes CASSSQMGDRVMGQAETQYF. The chain uses TRBV28 and TRBJ2-5; 9 nucleotides match TRBD1. In germline, CDR1 is MDHEN, CDR2 SYDVKM. Trimming cost V 4 bases and J 4 bases; bases outside gene matches: 22. This CDR3 spans 20 amino acids.

This clone was counted a single time. The chain uses TRBV28 and TRBJ2-3; the D gene is possibly TRBD1 (5 bases). Germline values: CDR1 MDHEN, CDR2 SYDVKM. The V gene lost 5 bases and the J gene lost 0 bases, with 6 bases spanning the gap. The CDR3 consists of 13 residues. This chain's CDR3 is CASSDSSTDTQYF. The DNA of the CDR3 is TGTGCCAGCAGTGACAGTAGCACAGATACGCAGTATTTT.

As DNA, the CDR3 is TGTGCCAGGGAAAGCGGGAGCGTCTGCAATGAGCAGTTCTTC. Its protein is CARESGSVCNEQFF. This chain joins TRBV6-4 and TRBJ2-1; 8 positions match TRBD2. The CDR3 runs to 14 residues. Trimming removed 9 bases from V and 6 bases from J; junction bases left unmatched: 10. Germline V gene sequence: CDR1 MRHNA, CDR2 SNTAGT.

The rearrangement uses TRBV5-1 and TRBJ2-2; 14 bases map to TRBD2. The CDR3 spans 16 residues. Germline CDR1 and CDR2: SGHRS and YFSETQ. V shed 2 bases, J shed 4 bases, and the junction held 1 base outside the gene matches. The CDR3 sequence is CASSLGLAGGTGELFF. CDR3 sequence (DNA): TGCGCCAGCAGCTTAGGACTAGCGGGAGGCACCGGGGAGCTGTTTTTT.

In this sample, this clone turned up a few times. The rearrangement uses TRBV6-5 and TRBJ1-2, with 7 bases fitting TRBD1. CDR1 is MNHEY and CDR2 is SVGAGI in the germline V gene. The J segment lost 4 bases and the V segment lost 6 bases, leaving 11 bases of the junction unmatched. The CDR3 runs 15 residues. CDR3 region: CASSYTGDSGYGYTF. The DNA of the CDR3 is TGTGCCAGCAGCTACACAGGGGATAGTGGCTATGGCTACACCTTC.